This entry is about one T cell receptor beta chain. This sample was taken from a study of shared clonotypes between healthy human individuals. Profiled with immunoSEQ multiplex PCR; TCRdb holds only in-frame clones, not every one. The data show about 1 million clones, with roughly 70% seen just once and about 1.5% held by the top ten. V shed 1 base and J shed 4 bases, with 12 bases lying between them. CDR1 and CDR2 from the germline V gene are SGHRS and YFSETQ. CDR3 length: 16 amino acids. Input material: memory CD4+ T cells sorted from blood. Subset given: CD45RA-negative fraction. The sequence was obtained from a man in his late teens or twenties in good health. The chain couples TRBV5-1 to TRBJ2-6; D is unresolved. The CDR3 protein is CASSLSSLSGANVLTF. CDR3 bases: TGCGCCAGCAGCTTGTCGAGCCTGTCGGGGGCCAACGTCCTGACTTTC. The complete variable domain, with remaining parts taken from reference TRBV5-1 and TRBJ2-6, reads KAGVTQTPRYLIKTRGQQVTLSCSPISGHRSVSWYQQTPGQGLQFLFEYFSETQRNKGNFPGRFSGRQFSNSRSEMNVSTLELGDSALYLCASSLSSLSGANVLTFGAGSRLTVL.